The clone carrying this T cell receptor (beta chain) was seen a handful of times. The junction had 6 bases not matched to a gene; V was cut back by 3 bases and J by 2 bases. The CDR3 contains 17 residues. Germline assignment: CDR1 KGHDR and CDR2 SFDVKD. The record originates from a study of molecular identifiers for immune sequencing clone quantification. TCRdb reprocessed the PCR reads with MiXCR, giving one entry per CDR3 protein. This sample has about half a million distinct CDR3 sequences, with around 25% found just once. V gene TRBV24-1 combines with J gene TRBJ2-3; 11 bases are a match to TRBD1. Sequencing input: naive CD8+ T cells from blood, with Jurkat cell RNA spiked in. Subset denoted: FACS-sorted CD8+CD4-CCR7+CD45RA+ naive T cells. The TCR comes from a human donor in good health. Some libraries in this study had Jurkat cell RNA spiked in. Here the CDR3 reads CATSDSGTGGNTDTQYF. The CDR3 coding sequence is TGTGCCACCAGTGATAGCGGGACAGGGGGAAACACAGATACGCAGTATTTT.